A single sample gave rise to the 25 T cell receptor beta chains below, sequenced in a study of T cell repertoires in cytomegalovirus infection. From the reads, TCRdb called clonotypes with MiXCR, one entry per CDR3 protein. The data contain a few hundred thousand distinct CDR3 sequences, around 27% of them singletons. Sequencing was performed on PBMCs. The receptors come from a human donor in good health (CMV status not recorded). Some clones in this sample may be carry-over from other donors' samples.

This clonotype showed up many times. A read error may explain this, as a much larger clone is one base away. The rearrangement joins TRBV7-8 to TRBJ1-1; 7 bases map to TRBD1. Germline V gene data show CDR1 as SGHVS and CDR2 as FQNEAQ. V lost 3 bases and J lost 3; bases outside the gene matches: 1. This CDR3 spans 13 amino acids. In DNA, the CDR3 is TGTGCCAGCAGCTTCGGACAGGACACTGAAGCTTTCTTT. Translated: CASSFGQDTEAFF.

This clonotype showed up just a few times. The chain uses TRBV7-2 and TRBJ2-4, with a weak D call TRBD2 (6 bases). Germline V CDR1 and CDR2: SGHTA, FQGNSA. The CDR3 has 16 residues. Trimming left V 1 base short and J 6 bases short, with 16 bases between. The CDR3 is CASSLGGGNRRNIQYF. The CDR3 coding sequence is TGTGCCAGCAGCTTAGGGGGAGGAAATAGGAGAAACATTCAGTACTTC.

The J gene is TRBJ2-2, the V gene TRBV5-1, with 8 bases aligning to TRBD2. Trimming removed 5 bases from V and 4 bases from J; junction bases left unmatched: 7. The CDR3 covers 15 residues. CDR1 and CDR2 from the germline V gene are SGHRS and YFSETQ. In nucleotides, the CDR3 is TGCGCCAGCAGACCTCCGGGACTAGGCACCGGGGAGCTGTTTTTT. Amino acid sequence: CASRPPGLGTGELFF.

CDR3 region: CASSDGTASLRETQYF. The CDR3 nucleotides read TGTGCCAGCTCAGACGGGACAGCCAGCCTTAGGGAGACCCAGTACTTC. The chain is built from TRBV18 and TRBJ2-5; 7 nucleotides align to TRBD1. CDR3 length: 16 residues. Germline CDR1 reads KGHSH; CDR2 reads LQKENI. V was clipped by 5 bases and J by 5 bases; unmatched bases: 14.

V usage is TRBV19 and J usage is TRBJ2-7; TRBD2 aligns across 13 bases. Trimming took 7 bases from V and 6 from J; bases not matched to a gene: 9. Germline V gene data show CDR1 as LNHDA and CDR2 as SQIVND (reference sequence). This CDR3 region has 15 residues. Written as DNA, the CDR3 is TGTGCCAGTACCTCTGGACTAGCGGGAGATAGCGAGCAGTACTTC. Translation gives CASTSGLAGDSEQYF.

This chain joins TRBV12-3 or TRBV12-4 and TRBJ1-2; D might be TRBD1 (6 bases). CDR3 length: 13 amino acids. The V end lost 1 base, the J end lost 8 bases, and 11 bases lay between the germline ends. In nucleotides, the CDR3 is TGTGCCAGCAGTTTAGGGGGGCCGGGGGGCTACACCTTC. Encoded protein: CASSLGGPGGYTF.

This clonotype was observed many times. The J gene is TRBJ2-7, the V gene TRBV7-2; 8 positions match TRBD2. This CDR3 has 16 residues. Unmatched junction bases numbered 11, after V lost 4 bases and J lost 3 bases. Looked up from germline, CDR1 is SGHTA and CDR2 is FQGNSA. This chain's CDR3 is CASSSSRGGIGYEQYF. CDR3 nucleotide sequence: TGTGCCAGCAGCTCCTCCCGGGGGGGTATTGGCTACGAGCAGTACTTC.

The table lists this clonotype with a few counts. The chain recombines TRBV6-1 with TRBJ1-1; tentative D call: TRBD1 (5 bases). This CDR3 is built from 15 residues. CDR1 is MNHNS and CDR2 is SASEGT in the germline V gene. The V end was cut by 6 bases, the J end by 4 bases, with 18 bases between. The CDR3 spells CASSPGRQGGTEAFF. As DNA, the CDR3 is TGTGCCAGCAGCCCAGGGAGGCAGGGCGGCACTGAAGCTTTCTTT.

The chain joins TRBV29-1 to TRBJ1-5, with D possibly TRBD1 on 5 matching bases. CDR1 is SQVTM, CDR2 ANQGSEA, per germline. V lost 5 bases to trimming and J lost 7 bases, with 21 bases between them. The CDR3 totals 15 residues. The CDR3 spells CSVSGGTETGQPQHF. CDR3 DNA: TGCAGCGTTTCTGGGGGAACAGAAACAGGACAGCCCCAGCATTTT.

CDR3 in amino acids: CASSLEDKETQYF. DNA of the CDR3: TGTGCCAGCAGCTTAGAGGATAAAGAGACCCAGTACTTC. The V call is TRBV7-9, the J call TRBJ2-5; D remains ambiguous. The germline V gene encodes CDR1 SEHNR and CDR2 FQNEAQ (reference sequence). V was shortened by 1 base and J by 3 bases, with 6 bases between the two germline ends. This CDR3 contains 13 residues.

This clonotype was seen more than once but under ten times. The rearrangement uses TRBV12-3 or TRBV12-4 and TRBJ2-7; TRBD1 agrees at 8 bases. The ends lost 5 bases at V and 4 bases at J; junction bases unmatched: 7. This CDR3 is built from 14 residues. CDR3 bases: TGTGCCAGCAGTCAGGGGGCGCTTTTATACGAGCAGTACTTC. The encoded protein is CASSQGALLYEQYF.

As DNA, the CDR3 is TGTGCCAGCAGGGCGGCCTATGGCTACACCTTC. It specifies CASRAAYGYTF. The chain carries TRBV9 and TRBJ1-2; D unresolved. Germline lookup yields CDR1 SGDLS and CDR2 YYNGEE. There are 11 residues in the CDR3. The V and J ends lost 5 bases and 4 bases respectively, with 6 bases between them.

The chain links TRBV28 to TRBJ2-1; D is perhaps TRBD2 (5 bases). V was cut by 3 bases and J by 3 bases, with 9 bases left in between. Germline V gene sequence: CDR1 MDHEN, CDR2 SYDVKM. This CDR3 has 14 residues. In DNA, the CDR3 is TGTGCCAGCAGTTTTGAGGGCCTCTACAATGAGCAGTTCTTC. The encoded protein is CASSFEGLYNEQFF.

The sample holds many counts of this clonotype. The gene calls are TRBV7-8 and TRBJ2-3, with TRBD2 matching over 10 bases. V shed 1 base and J 6 bases; nucleotides not matched to a gene: 4. In germline, CDR1 is SGHVS, CDR2 FQNEAQ. This CDR3 spans 15 amino acids. CDR3 sequence reads: CASSLGISGRDTQYF. The CDR3 DNA reads TGTGCCAGCAGCTTAGGAATTAGCGGGAGGGATACGCAGTATTTT.

The chain has TRBV12-3 or TRBV12-4 and TRBJ1-6, with D unclear. Trimming pared 4 bases from V and 0 bases from J, leaving 10 bases between. The length of the CDR3 is 16 residues. In nucleotides, the CDR3 is TGTGCCAGCAGTTCCCTGGGAAGCTCCTATAATTCACCCCTCCACTTT. It translates to CASSSLGSSYNSPLHF.

In its sample, this clonotype was seen a few times. The chain carries TRBV6-1 and TRBJ1-2; TRBD1 aligns across 11 bases. The CDR3 has 14 amino acids. V dropped 5 bases and J dropped 5; count of bases not matched to a gene: 4. In germline, CDR1 is MNHNS, CDR2 SASEGT. The CDR3 sequence: CASSSGTGGYGYTF. The CDR3 nucleotides are TGTGCCAGCAGTTCCGGGACAGGGGGTTATGGCTACACCTTC.

V usage is TRBV12-3 or TRBV12-4 and J usage is TRBJ1-1; 7 nucleotides line up with TRBD1. V was pared by 5 bases and J by 4 bases, with 10 bases of the junction left unmatched. The CDR3 length is 15 residues. The CDR3 protein is CASSRKGGGGTEAFF. For the CDR3, the DNA is TGTGCCAGCAGTCGTAAAGGAGGGGGCGGCACTGAAGCTTTCTTT.

This clonotype showed up just a few times. The V call is TRBV2, the J call TRBJ2-2; 8 bases agree with TRBD1. The CDR3 is 15 residues long. Trimming removed 2 bases from V and 4 bases from J; junction bases left unmatched: 3. CDR1 SNHLY and CDR2 FYNNEI come from the germline V gene. As DNA, the CDR3 is TGTGCCAGCAGTGAATTGGGGACAGGCACCGGGGAGCTGTTTTTT. This encodes CASSELGTGTGELFF.

CDR3 in DNA: TGTGCCAGCAGCTTAGACAGGCGAGGGACCGGGGAGCTGTTTTTT. Translated, it gives CASSLDRRGTGELFF. This rearrangement joins TRBV7-2 to TRBJ2-2; the D gene could be TRBD1 or TRBD2 (5 bases each). Trimming took off 1 base at V and 5 bases at J, with 11 bases between the two ends. From germline, CDR1 is SGHTA and CDR2 FQGNSA. This CDR3 contains 15 residues.

CDR3 sequence: CASSLRRDLSYEQYV. CDR3 DNA sequence: TGTGCCAGCAGCTTGAGACGGGATCTCTCCTACGAGCAGTACGTC. J is TRBJ2-7 and V is TRBV5-6; possible D gene TRBD2, 5 bases. Germline values: CDR1 SGHDT, CDR2 YYEEEE. Trimming removed 1 base from V and 0 bases from J, with 11 bases in between. The CDR3 consists of 15 residues.

The table lists this clonotype with a few counts. J is TRBJ1-5 and V is TRBV20-1; 7 bases are a match to TRBD1. CDR3 length: 15 amino acids. Germline CDR1 and CDR2: DFQATT and SNEGSKA (reference sequence). Trimming cost V 1 base and J 4 bases; bases outside gene matches: 7. The CDR3 coding sequence is TGCAGTGCTAGAGGAACAGGGGCCCTTAATCAGCCCCAGCATTTT. It is translated as CSARGTGALNQPQHF.

This clonotype was counted between two and nine times. This chain links TRBV19 with TRBJ1-6; D gene unclear. Germline V gene sequence: CDR1 LNHDA, CDR2 SQIVND (reference sequence). The CDR3 sequence is 13 residues long. Deletions cut 4 bases from V and 7 bases from J, with 8 bases between. The CDR3 coding sequence is TGTGCCAGTAGTACCAGACAAAATTCACCCCTCCACTTT. It translates to CASSTRQNSPLHF.

This clonotype was recorded many times. This sequence joins TRBV7-2 and TRBJ2-1; 7 bases are a match to TRBD2. V lost 6 bases and J lost 1; bases outside the gene matches: 9. The length of the CDR3 is 16 residues. The germline V gene has CDR1 SGHTA and CDR2 FQGNSA. CDR3 bases: TGTGCCAGCAGGAACCCCTCCGGGGGGTCCTACAATGAGCAGTTCTTC. This translates into CASRNPSGGSYNEQFF.

V gene TRBV12-3 or TRBV12-4 combines with J gene TRBJ1-2; TRBD1 matches at 7 bases. The CDR3 has 14 residues. The J segment lost 3 bases and the V segment lost 3 bases, leaving 4 bases of the junction unmatched. The CDR3 DNA follows: TGTGCCAGCAGTTTGGGACAGAGGTACTATGGCTACACCTTC. Protein product: CASSLGQRYYGYTF.

V and J are TRBV11-3 and TRBJ2-1; 7 nucleotides line up with TRBD1. The germline V gene has CDR1 SGHNT and CDR2 YENEEA. V shed 4 bases, J shed 6 bases, and the junction held 12 bases outside the gene matches. CDR3 length: 16 residues. Written as DNA, the CDR3 is TGTGCCAGCAGCTCATTATTCAGGGACAGCCGCAATGAGCAGTTCTTC. The encoded protein is CASSSLFRDSRNEQFF.